This TCR beta chain derives from a study of cytomegalovirus exposure and HLA in healthy donors. Study background: From HLA-typed donors, an early data release held 70 million to 100 million unique TCRs. Overall study findings and caveats: An apparent linkage of common viral pathogens to several of the most significant clusters emerged in a later analysis. Apart from CMV serostatus, no immune exposure information was available. Some V segments, including TRBV6-2 and TRBV6-3, were excluded as indistinguishable.

The germline V gene encodes CDR1 SGHTA and CDR2 FQGNSA. J was trimmed by 9 bases and V by 6 bases; bases with no gene match: 7. This CDR3 is 14 amino acids long. PCR amplification relied on 60 Vbeta primers (plus 13 Jbeta primers). Some clones are missing from TCRdb's copy, which holds only in-frame ones; the method was immunoSEQ multiplex PCR. Seen here are about 150,000 clones, 70% to 90% observed once, and the top ten hold more than 4%. Of note for this clone: Its antigen remains unknown.

The receptor was isolated from a woman aged 40 to 50 in good health and CMV-seropositive. The sequenced material came from PBMCs. The V and J genes are TRBV7-2 and TRBJ2-1; 11 bases are a match to TRBD2. CDR3 nucleotides: TGTGCCAGCAGTCAGCTAGCGGGGGGTTCTGAGCAGTTCTTC. This gives the protein CASSQLAGGSEQFF.